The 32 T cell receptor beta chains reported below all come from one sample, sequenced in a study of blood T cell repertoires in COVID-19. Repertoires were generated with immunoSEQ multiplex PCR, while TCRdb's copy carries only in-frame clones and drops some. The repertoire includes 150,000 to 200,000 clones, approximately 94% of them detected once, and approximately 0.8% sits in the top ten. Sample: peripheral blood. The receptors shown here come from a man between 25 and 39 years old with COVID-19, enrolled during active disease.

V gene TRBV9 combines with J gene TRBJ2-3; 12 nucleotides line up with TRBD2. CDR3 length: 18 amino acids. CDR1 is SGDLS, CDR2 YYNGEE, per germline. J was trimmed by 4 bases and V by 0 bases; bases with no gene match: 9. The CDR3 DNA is TGTGCCAGCAGCGTAGGGCTAGCGGGGGGGCGGAGGGCAGATACGCAGTATTTT. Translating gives CASSVGLAGGRRADTQYF.

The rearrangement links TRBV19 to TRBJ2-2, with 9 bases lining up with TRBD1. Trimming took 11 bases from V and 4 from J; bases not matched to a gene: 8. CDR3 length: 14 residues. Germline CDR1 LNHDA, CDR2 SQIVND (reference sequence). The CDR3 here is CAVEGQGVTGELFF. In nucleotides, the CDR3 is TGTGCCGTGGAGGGACAGGGTGTCACCGGGGAGCTGTTTTTT.

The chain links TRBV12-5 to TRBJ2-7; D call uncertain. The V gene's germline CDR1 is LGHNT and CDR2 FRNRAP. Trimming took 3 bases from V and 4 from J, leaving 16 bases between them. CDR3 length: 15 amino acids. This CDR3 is CASGLSVGPRYEQYF. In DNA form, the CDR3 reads TGTGCTAGTGGTTTATCGGTGGGCCCAAGATACGAGCAGTACTTC. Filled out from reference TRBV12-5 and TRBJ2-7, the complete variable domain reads DARVTQTPRHKVTEMGQEVTMRCQPILGHNTVFWYRQTMMQGLELLAYFRNRAPLDDSGMPKDRFSAEMPDATLATLKIQPSEPRDSAVYFCASGLSVGPRYEQYFGPGTRLTVT.

CDR3: CASSSSTGDYGYTF. Written as DNA, the CDR3 is TGCGCCAGCAGCTCATCGACAGGGGACTATGGCTACACCTTC. The chain combines TRBV5-1 with TRBJ1-2; 8 bases are shared with TRBD1. This CDR3 comprises 14 residues. Germline V lookup: CDR1 SGHRS, CDR2 YFSETQ. V was clipped by 3 bases and J by 3 bases; unmatched bases: 4.

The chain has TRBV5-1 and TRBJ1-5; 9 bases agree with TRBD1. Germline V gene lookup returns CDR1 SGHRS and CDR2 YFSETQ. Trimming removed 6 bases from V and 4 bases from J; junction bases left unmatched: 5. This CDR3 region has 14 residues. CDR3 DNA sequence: TGCGCCAGCAACCAGGACAGGGGAAATCAGCCCCAGCATTTT. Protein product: CASNQDRGNQPQHF.

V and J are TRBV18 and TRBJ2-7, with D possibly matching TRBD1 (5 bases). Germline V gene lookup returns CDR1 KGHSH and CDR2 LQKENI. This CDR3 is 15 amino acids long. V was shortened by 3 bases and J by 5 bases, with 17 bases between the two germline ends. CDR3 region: CASSPPNRQENEQYF. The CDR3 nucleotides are TGTGCCAGCTCACCCCCGAACAGGCAAGAAAACGAGCAGTACTTC.

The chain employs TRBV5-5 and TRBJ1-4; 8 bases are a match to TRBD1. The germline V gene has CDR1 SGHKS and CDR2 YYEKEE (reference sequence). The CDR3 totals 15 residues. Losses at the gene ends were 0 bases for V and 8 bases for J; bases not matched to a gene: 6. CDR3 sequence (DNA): TGTGCCAGCAGCTTGGTGGGACAGGTCGGGGAAAAACTGTTTTTT. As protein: CASSLVGQVGEKLFF.

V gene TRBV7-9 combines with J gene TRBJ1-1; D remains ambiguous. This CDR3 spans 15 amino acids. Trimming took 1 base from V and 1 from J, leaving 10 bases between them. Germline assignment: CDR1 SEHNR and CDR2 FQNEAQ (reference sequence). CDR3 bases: TGTGCCAGCAGCTTAGAAGTAGACAAGAACACTGAAGCTTTCTTT. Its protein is CASSLEVDKNTEAFF.

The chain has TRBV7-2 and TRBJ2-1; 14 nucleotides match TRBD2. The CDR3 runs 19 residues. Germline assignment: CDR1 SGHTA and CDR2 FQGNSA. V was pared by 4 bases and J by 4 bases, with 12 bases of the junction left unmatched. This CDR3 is CASSSPPRLAGGEYNEQFF. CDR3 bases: TGTGCCAGCAGCTCCCCACCGAGACTAGCGGGGGGGGAATACAATGAGCAGTTCTTC.

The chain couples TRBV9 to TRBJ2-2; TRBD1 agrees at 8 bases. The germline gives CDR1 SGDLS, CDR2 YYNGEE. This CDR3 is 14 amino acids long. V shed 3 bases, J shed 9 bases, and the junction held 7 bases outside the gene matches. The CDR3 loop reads CASSDAGGNWELFF. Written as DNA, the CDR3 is TGTGCCAGCAGCGACGCAGGGGGCAACTGGGAGCTGTTTTTT. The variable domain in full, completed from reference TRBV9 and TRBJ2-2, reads DSGVTQTPKHLITATGQRVTLRCSPRSGDLSVYWYQQSLDQGLQFLIQYYNGEERAKGNILERFSAQQFPDLHSELNLSSLELGDSALYFCASSDAGGNWELFFGEGSRLTVL.

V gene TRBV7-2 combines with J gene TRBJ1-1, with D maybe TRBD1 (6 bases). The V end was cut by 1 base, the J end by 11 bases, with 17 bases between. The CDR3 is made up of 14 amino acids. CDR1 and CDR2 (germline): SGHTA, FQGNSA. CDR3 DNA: TGTGCCAGCAGCTTAGATGGGGGGGCCTTTGAGGCTTTCTTT. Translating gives CASSLDGGAFEAFF. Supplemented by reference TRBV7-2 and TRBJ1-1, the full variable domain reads GAGVSQSPSNKVTEKGKDVELRCDPISGHTALYWYRQSLGQGLEFLIYFQGNSAPDKSGLPSDRFSAERTGGSVSTLTIQRTQQEDSAVYLCASSLDGGAFEAFFGQGTRLTVV.

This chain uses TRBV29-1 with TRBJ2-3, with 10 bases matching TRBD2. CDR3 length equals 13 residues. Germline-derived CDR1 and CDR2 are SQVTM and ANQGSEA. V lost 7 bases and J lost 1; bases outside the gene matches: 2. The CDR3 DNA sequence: TGCAGCGCCGGGACTAGCGGCACAGATACGCAGTATTTT. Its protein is CSAGTSGTDTQYF.

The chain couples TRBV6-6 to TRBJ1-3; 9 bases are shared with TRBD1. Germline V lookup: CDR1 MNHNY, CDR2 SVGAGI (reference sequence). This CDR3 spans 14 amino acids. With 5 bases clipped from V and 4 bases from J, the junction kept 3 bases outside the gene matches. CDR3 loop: CASSTGGFGNTIYF. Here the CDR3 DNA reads TGTGCCAGCAGTACAGGGGGCTTCGGAAACACCATATATTTT.

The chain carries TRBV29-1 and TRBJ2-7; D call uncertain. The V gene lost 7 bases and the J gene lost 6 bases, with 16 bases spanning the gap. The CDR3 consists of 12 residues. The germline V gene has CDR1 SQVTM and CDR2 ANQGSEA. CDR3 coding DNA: TGCAGCGGTGGGCAGTCCGCCCTCGAGCAGTACTTC. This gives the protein CSGGQSALEQYF.

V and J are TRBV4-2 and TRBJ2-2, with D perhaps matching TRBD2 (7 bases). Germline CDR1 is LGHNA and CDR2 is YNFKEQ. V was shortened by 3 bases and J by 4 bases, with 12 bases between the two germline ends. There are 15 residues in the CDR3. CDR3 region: CASSQGGPVTGELFF. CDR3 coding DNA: TGTGCCAGCAGCCAGGGGGGGCCTGTCACCGGGGAGCTGTTTTTT.

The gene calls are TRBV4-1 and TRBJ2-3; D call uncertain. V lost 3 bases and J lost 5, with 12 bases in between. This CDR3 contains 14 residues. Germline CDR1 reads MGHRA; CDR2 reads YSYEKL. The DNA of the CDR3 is TGCGCCAGCAGCCATGCTTCAAAGCGAGATACGCAGTATTTT. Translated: CASSHASKRDTQYF.

The CDR3 is CASSDRVADRGYNEQFF. The CDR3, as DNA: TGCGCCAGCAGCGACCGGGTGGCGGACAGGGGGTACAATGAGCAGTTCTTC. The rearrangement links TRBV10-2 to TRBJ2-1, with 10 bases fitting TRBD1. The CDR3 runs 17 residues. CDR1 is WSHSY, CDR2 SAAADI, per germline. Losses at the gene ends were 6 bases for V and 4 bases for J; bases not matched to a gene: 12.

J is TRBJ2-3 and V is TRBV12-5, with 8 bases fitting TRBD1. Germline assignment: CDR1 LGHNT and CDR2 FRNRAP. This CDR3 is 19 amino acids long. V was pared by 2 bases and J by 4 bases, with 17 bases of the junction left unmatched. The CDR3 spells CASGLPINTGGLRPDTQYF. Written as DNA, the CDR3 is TGTGCTAGTGGTTTGCCAATAAACACAGGGGGACTTCGGCCAGATACGCAGTATTTT.

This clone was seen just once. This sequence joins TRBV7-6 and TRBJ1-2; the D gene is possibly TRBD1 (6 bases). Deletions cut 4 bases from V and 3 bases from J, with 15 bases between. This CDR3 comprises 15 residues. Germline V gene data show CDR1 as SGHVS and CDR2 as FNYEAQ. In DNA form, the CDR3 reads TGTGCCAGCAGCTCTGATCAGGGGAGGGACTATGGCTACACCTTC. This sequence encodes CASSSDQGRDYGYTF. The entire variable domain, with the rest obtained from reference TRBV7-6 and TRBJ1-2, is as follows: GAGVSQSPRYKVTKRGQDVALRCDPISGHVSLYWYRQALGQGPEFLTYFNYEAQQDKSGLPNDRFSAERPEGSISTLTIQRTEQRDSAMYRCASSSDQGRDYGYTFGSGTRLTVV.

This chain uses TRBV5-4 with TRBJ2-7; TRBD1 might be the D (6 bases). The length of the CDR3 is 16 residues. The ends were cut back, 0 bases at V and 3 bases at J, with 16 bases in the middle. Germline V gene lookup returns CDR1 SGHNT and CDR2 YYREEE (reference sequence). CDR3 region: CASSLERTDSYYEQYF. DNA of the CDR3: TGTGCCAGCAGCTTGGAACGGACAGACTCCTACTACGAGCAGTACTTC.

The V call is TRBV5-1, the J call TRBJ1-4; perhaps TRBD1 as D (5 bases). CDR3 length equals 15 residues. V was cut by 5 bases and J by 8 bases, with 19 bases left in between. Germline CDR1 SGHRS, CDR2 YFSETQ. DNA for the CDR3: TGCGCCAGCAGACCGGGGGTGGCGGGTCGCGAAAAACTGTTTTTT. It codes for CASRPGVAGREKLFF.

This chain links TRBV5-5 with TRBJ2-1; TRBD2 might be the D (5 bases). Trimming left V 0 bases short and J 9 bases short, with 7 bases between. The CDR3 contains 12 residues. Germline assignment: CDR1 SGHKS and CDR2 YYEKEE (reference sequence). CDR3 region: CASSLVGSEQFF. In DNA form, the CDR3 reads TGTGCCAGCAGCTTGGTAGGGAGTGAGCAGTTCTTC.

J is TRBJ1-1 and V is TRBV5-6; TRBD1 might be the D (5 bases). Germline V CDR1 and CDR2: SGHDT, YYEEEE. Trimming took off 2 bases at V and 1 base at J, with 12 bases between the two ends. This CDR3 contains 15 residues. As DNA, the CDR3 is TGTGCCAGCAGCTTAGGAAAGGGGTCGAACACTGAAGCTTTCTTT. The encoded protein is CASSLGKGSNTEAFF.

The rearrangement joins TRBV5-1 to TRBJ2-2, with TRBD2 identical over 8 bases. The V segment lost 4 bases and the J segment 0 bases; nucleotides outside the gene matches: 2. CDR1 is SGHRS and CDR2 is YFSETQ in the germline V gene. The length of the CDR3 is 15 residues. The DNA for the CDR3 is TGCGCCAGCAGCCGGGGGGGCCCGAACACCGGGGAGCTGTTTTTT. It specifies CASSRGGPNTGELFF.

CDR3: CASSLQSGGADNEQFF. The CDR3 DNA follows: TGTGCCAGCAGCCTCCAATCTGGGGGGGCGGACAATGAGCAGTTCTTC. The chain has TRBV11-3 and TRBJ2-1; a possible D gene is TRBD2 (7 bases). Per the germline V gene, CDR1 is SGHNT and CDR2 is YENEEA. V was shortened by 5 bases and J by 5 bases, with 19 bases between the two germline ends. The CDR3 sequence is 16 residues long.

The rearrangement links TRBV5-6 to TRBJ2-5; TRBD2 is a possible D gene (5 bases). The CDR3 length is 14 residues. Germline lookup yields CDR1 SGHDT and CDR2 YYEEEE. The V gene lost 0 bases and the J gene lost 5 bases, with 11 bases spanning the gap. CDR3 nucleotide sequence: TGTGCCAGCAGCTTGGCTGGGAGAGCCGAGACCCAGTACTTC. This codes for CASSLAGRAETQYF.

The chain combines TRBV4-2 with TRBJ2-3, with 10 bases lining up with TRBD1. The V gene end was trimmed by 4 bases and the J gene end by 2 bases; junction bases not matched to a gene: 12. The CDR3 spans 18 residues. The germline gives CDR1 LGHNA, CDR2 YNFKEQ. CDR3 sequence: CASSPDETGGLYTDTQYF. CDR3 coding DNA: TGTGCCAGCAGCCCCGATGAGACAGGGGGCCTCTACACAGATACGCAGTATTTT.

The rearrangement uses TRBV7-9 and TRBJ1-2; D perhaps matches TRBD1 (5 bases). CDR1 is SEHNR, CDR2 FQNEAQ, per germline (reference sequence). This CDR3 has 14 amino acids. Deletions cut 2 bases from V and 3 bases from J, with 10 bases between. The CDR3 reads CASSLYRTDYGYTF. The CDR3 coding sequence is TGTGCCAGCAGCTTATACAGGACCGACTATGGCTACACCTTC.

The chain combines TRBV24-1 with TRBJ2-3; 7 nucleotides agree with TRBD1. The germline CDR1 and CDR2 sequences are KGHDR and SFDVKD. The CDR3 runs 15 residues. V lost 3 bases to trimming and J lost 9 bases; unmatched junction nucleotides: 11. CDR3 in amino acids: CATSDPGTAQGTQYF. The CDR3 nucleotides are TGTGCCACCAGTGATCCCGGGACAGCACAGGGGACGCAGTATTTT.

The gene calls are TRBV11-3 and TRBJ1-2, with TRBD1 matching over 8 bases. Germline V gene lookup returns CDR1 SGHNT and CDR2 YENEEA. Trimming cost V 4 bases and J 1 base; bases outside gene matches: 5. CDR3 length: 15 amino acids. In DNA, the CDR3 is TGTGCCAGCAGCTCCAGGACAGGGAATAACTATGGCTACACCTTC. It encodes CASSSRTGNNYGYTF.

CDR3: CASSQQGNYGYTF. The CDR3 DNA follows: TGTGCCAGCAGCCAGCAGGGGAACTATGGCTACACCTTC. The gene calls are TRBV14 and TRBJ1-2; possible D gene TRBD1, 6 bases. This CDR3 comprises 13 residues. V was clipped by 3 bases and J by 2 bases, with 7 bases between them. CDR1 SGHDN and CDR2 FVKESK come from the germline V gene. The full variable domain, with the rest looked up from reference TRBV14 and TRBJ1-2, is EAGVTQFPSHSVIEKGQTVTLRCDPISGHDNLYWYRRVMGKEIKFLLHFVKESKQDESGMPNNRFLAERTGGTYSTLKVQPAELEDSGVYFCASSQQGNYGYTFGSGTRLTVV.

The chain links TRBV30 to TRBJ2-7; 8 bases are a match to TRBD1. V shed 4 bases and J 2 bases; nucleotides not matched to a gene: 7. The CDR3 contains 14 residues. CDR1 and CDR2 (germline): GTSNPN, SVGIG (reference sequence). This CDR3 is CAWTRQGKTYEQYF. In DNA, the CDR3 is TGTGCCTGGACGAGACAGGGGAAAACCTACGAGCAGTACTTC.